One sample yielded the 17 T cell receptor beta chains listed below, sequenced in a study of T cells in Graves' hyperthyroidism and ophthalmopathy. Authors of the study amplified TCR beta CDR3 regions from RNA transcripts. HTBI primers drove first-round RT-PCR of the TCR CDR3. TCRdb re-derived calls from the multiplex PCR reads in MiXCR, one entry per CDR3 protein. The sample carries under 450,000 distinct CDR3 sequences, approximately 13% recorded once. The material sequenced was blood. These receptors were obtained from a man aged 25-45 years with Graves' hyperthyroidism that later progressed to Graves' ophthalmopathy.

The chain combines TRBV12-3 or TRBV12-4 with TRBJ1-6; D call uncertain. V was shortened by 2 bases and J by 8 bases, with 10 bases between the two germline ends. The CDR3 runs 14 residues. CDR3 bases: TGTGCCAGCAGTTTAAAGGCCCAGGATTCACCCCTCCACTTT. Translated: CASSLKAQDSPLHF.

In its sample, this clonotype was seen many times. The chain couples TRBV12-3 or TRBV12-4 to TRBJ1-1, with D hard to call. Deletions cut 0 bases from V and 12 bases from J, with 14 bases between. The CDR3 extends over 13 amino acids. CDR3 region: CASSLAPLKSTFF. The CDR3, as DNA: TGTGCCAGCAGTTTAGCACCACTGAAGTCTACTTTCTTT.

The chain links TRBV12-3 or TRBV12-4 to TRBJ1-1; D remains ambiguous. V lost 6 bases, J lost 7 bases, and 18 bases lay in between. This CDR3 has 14 amino acids. The DNA for the CDR3 is TGTGCCAGCAGCCTCCTCGGGAAAGAGTTTGAAGCTTTCTTT. Translating it yields CASSLLGKEFEAFF.

This clonotype was detected only once. The chain joins TRBV6-1 to TRBJ2-5; D is unclear. The last part of the DNA fits TRBJ2-1 better; the J call may be wrong. This CDR3 has 13 residues. Germline CDR1 reads MNHNS; CDR2 reads SASEGT. CDR3 sequence (DNA): TGTGCCAGCAGCCTCGGTTACGGAGAGACCCAGTTCTTC. This sequence encodes CASSLGYGETQFF.

V gene TRBV20-1 combines with J gene TRBJ1-5; 9 nucleotides agree with TRBD1. The CDR3 sequence is 14 residues long. Trimming took 5 bases from V and 5 from J; bases not matched to a gene: 7. Germline V gene sequence: CDR1 DFQATT, CDR2 SNEGSKA (reference sequence). The CDR3 DNA reads TGCAGTGCTTCAAGGACAGGGGACCATCAGCCCCAGCATTTT. Amino acids: CSASRTGDHQPQHF.

The sample holds many counts of this clonotype. The chain recombines TRBV12-3 or TRBV12-4 with TRBJ1-5; D unclear. With 5 bases removed from V and 3 bases from J, the gap between germline ends came to 11 bases. The CDR3 spans 14 residues. The CDR3 bases are TGTGCCAGCAGTCCCGGGCACTACAATCAGCCCCAGCATTTT. It specifies CASSPGHYNQPQHF.

This clonotype showed up many times. V and J are TRBV3-1 and TRBJ1-3; a weak D match, TRBD1 (5 bases). Looked up from germline, CDR1 is LGHDT and CDR2 is YNNKEL (reference sequence). The CDR3 covers 15 residues. Trimming stripped 4 bases from V and 2 bases from J, with 12 bases between. CDR3 amino acids: CASSPTGLPGNTIYF. The CDR3 DNA is TGTGCCAGCAGCCCCACGGGACTTCCTGGAAACACCATATATTTT.

V and J are TRBV9 and TRBJ2-1, with D perhaps TRBD2 (7 bases). This CDR3 contains 14 residues. V was cut by 0 bases and J by 8 bases, with 12 bases left in between. Germline CDR1 is SGDLS and CDR2 is YYNGEE. As DNA, the CDR3 is TGTGCCAGCAGCGTAGCTTGGGGGGGCCATGAGCAGTTCTTC. Translating gives CASSVAWGGHEQFF.

This clonotype was counted many times. J is TRBJ2-3 and V is TRBV12-3 or TRBV12-4, with D possibly matching TRBD2 (5 bases). CDR3 size: 17 residues. V lost 6 bases, J lost 0 bases, and 19 bases lay in between. This CDR3 reads CASSPIAGIGSTDTQYF. The CDR3 DNA sequence: TGTGCCAGCAGCCCAATTGCCGGGATAGGGAGCACAGATACGCAGTATTTT.

This clonotype was picked up many times. The rearrangement uses TRBV6-1 and TRBJ1-2, with D hard to call. Germline lookup yields CDR1 MNHNS and CDR2 SASEGT. The CDR3 length is 13 residues. Trimming removed 3 bases from V and 4 bases from J, with 9 bases in between. The CDR3 sequence: CASSDRQSYGYTF. CDR3 sequence (DNA): TGTGCCAGCAGTGATCGTCAGTCCTATGGCTACACCTTC.

This rearrangement joins TRBV6-1 to TRBJ2-7; D call uncertain. Trimming removed 5 bases from V and 4 bases from J, with 12 bases in between. Germline V gene sequence: CDR1 MNHNS, CDR2 SASEGT. CDR3 length equals 13 residues. The CDR3 spells CASSTEQRYEQYF. DNA of the CDR3: TGTGCCAGCAGTACGGAGCAGAGGTACGAGCAGTACTTC.

This clonotype was recorded many times. The rearrangement links TRBV28 to TRBJ1-6, with TRBD1 as a possible D gene (6 bases). Germline V gene lookup returns CDR1 MDHEN and CDR2 SYDVKM. CDR3 length: 16 residues. Trimming left V 8 bases short and J 4 bases short, with 18 bases between. The CDR3 DNA reads TGTGCCAGCGCTGCCCGGGGGCGCATGTATAATTCACCCCTCCACTTT. It encodes CASAARGRMYNSPLHF.

The sample holds many counts of this clonotype. V and J are TRBV7-8 and TRBJ2-7; TRBD2 agrees at 14 bases. The CDR3 totals 18 residues. Germline CDR1 and CDR2: SGHVS and FQNEAQ. V was pared by 1 base and J by 0 bases, with 5 bases of the junction left unmatched. The CDR3 loop is CASSLGTSGGPISYEQYF. CDR3 bases: TGTGCCAGCAGCTTAGGGACTAGCGGGGGGCCCATCTCCTACGAGCAGTACTTC.

This clonotype came up many times. The chain employs TRBV7-9 and TRBJ2-2; TRBD2 matches 7 bases. Germline V gene lookup returns CDR1 SEHNR and CDR2 FQNEAQ (reference sequence). Trimming at V came to 5 bases and at J to 6 bases, leaving 12 bases not matched to a gene. This CDR3 has 16 amino acids. The CDR3 nucleotides are TGTGCCAGCAGCCCCCGAGCGGGGAGCTTTGCCGGGGAGCTGTTTTTT. This gives the protein CASSPRAGSFAGELFF.

This clonotype showed up many times. The rearrangement links TRBV20-1 to TRBJ1-5; TRBD1 is a possible D gene (6 bases). With 2 bases removed from V and 4 bases from J, the gap between germline ends came to 9 bases. CDR3 length equals 13 residues. Looked up from germline, CDR1 is DFQATT and CDR2 is SNEGSKA (reference sequence). CDR3 DNA: TGCAGTGCTAGAAGGGGGGGTAATCAGCCCCAGCATTTT. Protein: CSARRGGNQPQHF.

This sequence joins TRBV20-1 and TRBJ1-4, with 8 nucleotides matching TRBD1. Germline trimming cut 2 bases from V and 5 bases from J; bases unmatched to any gene: 16. From germline, CDR1 is DFQATT and CDR2 SNEGSKA (reference sequence). The CDR3 totals 18 residues. The CDR3 DNA sequence: TGCAGTGCTAGACCTGGTCCGGGACAGGCTCACGGGAATGAAAAACTGTTTTTT. Translating it yields CSARPGPGQAHGNEKLFF.

The chain uses TRBV12-5 and TRBJ2-1; D not certain. Germline V gives CDR1 LGHNT, CDR2 FRNRAP. Between the trimmed V and J ends, which lost 6 bases and 0 bases, there was a span of 12 bases. This CDR3 is built from 15 residues. In DNA, the CDR3 is TGTGCTAGTGGCCCTGACTGGAGCTCCTACAATGAGCAGTTCTTC. It codes for CASGPDWSSYNEQFF.